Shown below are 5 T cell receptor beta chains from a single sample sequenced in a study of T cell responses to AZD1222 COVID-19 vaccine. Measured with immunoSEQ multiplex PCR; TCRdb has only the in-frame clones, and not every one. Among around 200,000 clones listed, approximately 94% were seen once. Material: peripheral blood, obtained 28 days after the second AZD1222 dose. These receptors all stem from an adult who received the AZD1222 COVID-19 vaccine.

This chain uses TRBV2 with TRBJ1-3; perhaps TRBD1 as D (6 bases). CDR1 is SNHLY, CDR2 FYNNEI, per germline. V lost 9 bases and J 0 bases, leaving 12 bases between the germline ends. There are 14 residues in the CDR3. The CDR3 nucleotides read TGTGCCAGAAGGGGGGTGTCCTCTGGAAACACCATATATTTT. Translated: CARRGVSSGNTIYF. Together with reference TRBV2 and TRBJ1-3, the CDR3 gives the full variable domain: EPEVTQTPSHQVTQMGQEVILRCVPISNHLYFYWYRQILGQKVEFLVSFYNNEISEKSEIFDDQFSVERPDGSNFTLKIRSTKLEDSAMYFCARRGVSSGNTIYFGEGSWLTVV.

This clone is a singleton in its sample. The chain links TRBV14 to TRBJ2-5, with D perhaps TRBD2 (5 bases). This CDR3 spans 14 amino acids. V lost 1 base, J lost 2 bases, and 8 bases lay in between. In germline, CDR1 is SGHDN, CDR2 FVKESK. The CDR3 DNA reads TGTGCCAGCAGCCAAGGGAGGTTTCAAGAGACCCAGTACTTC. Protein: CASSQGRFQETQYF.

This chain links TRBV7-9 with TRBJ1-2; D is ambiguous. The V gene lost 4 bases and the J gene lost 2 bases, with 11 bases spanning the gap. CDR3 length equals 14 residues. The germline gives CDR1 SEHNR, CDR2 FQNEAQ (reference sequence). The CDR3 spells CASSSGISNYGYTF. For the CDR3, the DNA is TGTGCCAGCAGCTCCGGGATCTCGAACTATGGCTACACCTTC.

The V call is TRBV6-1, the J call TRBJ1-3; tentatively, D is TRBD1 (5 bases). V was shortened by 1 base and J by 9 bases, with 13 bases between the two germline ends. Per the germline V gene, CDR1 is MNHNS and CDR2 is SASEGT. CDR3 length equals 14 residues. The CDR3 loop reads CASSEGRGLVTIYF. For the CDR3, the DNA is TGTGCCAGCAGTGAAGGACGGGGCTTGGTCACCATATATTTT.

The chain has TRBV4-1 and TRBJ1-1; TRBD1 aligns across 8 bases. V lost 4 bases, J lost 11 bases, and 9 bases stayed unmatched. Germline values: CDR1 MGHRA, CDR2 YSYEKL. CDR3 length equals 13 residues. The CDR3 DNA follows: TGCGCCAGCAGCCCGGGACAGGTCGTTGGGGCTTTCTTT. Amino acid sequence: CASSPGQVVGAFF.